These 15 T cell receptor beta chains share one sample of origin, sequenced in a study of cytomegalovirus exposure and HLA in healthy donors. In the PCR, 60 Vbeta and 13 Jbeta primers were used. Profiled with immunoSEQ multiplex PCR; TCRdb holds only in-frame clones, not every one. Counted here are 120,000 to 150,000 clones, approximately 80% occurring once; the ten biggest clones make up 5% to 5.5%. Input material: PBMCs. The receptors originated from a male donor in good health and CMV-seronegative.

J is TRBJ2-1 and V is TRBV27; D gene uncertain. The germline V gene has CDR1 MNHEY and CDR2 SMNVEV (reference sequence). The V and J ends lost 6 bases and 7 bases respectively, with 13 bases between them. This CDR3 has 13 residues. The DNA of the CDR3 is TGTGCCAGCAGGATCGGTCAACTGAATGAGCAGTTCTTC. Encoded protein: CASRIGQLNEQFF.

This clone was seen a single time. The gene calls are TRBV6-1 and TRBJ1-6, with D perhaps TRBD1 (6 bases). The germline gives CDR1 MNHNS, CDR2 SASEGT. The CDR3 runs to 14 residues. Trimming left V 9 bases short and J 10 bases short, with 19 bases between. The CDR3 loop reads CASLSGGGLSPLHF. CDR3 nucleotide sequence: TGTGCCAGTCTCAGCGGGGGCGGGTTATCACCCCTCCACTTT.

The chain is built from TRBV5-4 and TRBJ1-4, with D perhaps matching TRBD1 (5 bases). In germline, CDR1 is SGHNT, CDR2 YYREEE (reference sequence). V lost 4 bases and J lost 1, with 8 bases in between. The CDR3 is 14 amino acids. The CDR3, as DNA: TGTGCCAGCAGCCAGGGAGGAACTAATGAAAAACTGTTTTTT. Its protein is CASSQGGTNEKLFF.

The CDR3: CASSANSNTEAFF. For the CDR3, the DNA is TGTGCCAGCAGTGCGAACTCCAACACTGAAGCTTTCTTT. The chain links TRBV6-1 to TRBJ1-1; D remains unclear. V shed 4 bases and J shed 2 bases, with 8 bases lying between them. The CDR3 is 13 amino acids. CDR1 is MNHNS and CDR2 is SASEGT in the germline V gene.

The chain employs TRBV29-1 and TRBJ1-1, with TRBD1 identical over 9 bases. The CDR3 has 13 residues. V was clipped by 7 bases and J by 1 base; unmatched bases: 4. Per the germline V gene, CDR1 is SQVTM and CDR2 is ANQGSEA. Here the CDR3 reads CSATTGGNTEAFF. The DNA of the CDR3 is TGCAGCGCCACGACAGGGGGGAACACTGAAGCTTTCTTT.

This chain connects TRBV6-5 to TRBJ2-3; TRBD2 matches 7 bases. The CDR3 length is 14 residues. After removal of 9 bases from V and 0 bases from J, the junction contained 6 bases not matched to a gene. Germline V gives CDR1 MNHEY, CDR2 SVGAGI. The chain's CDR3 is CASQRGSSTDTQYF. The CDR3 DNA sequence: TGTGCCAGTCAGCGGGGATCTAGCACAGATACGCAGTATTTT.

This chain uses TRBV7-9 with TRBJ1-5; D may be TRBD1 (5 bases). The CDR3 is 14 residues long. With 0 bases removed from V and 3 bases from J, the gap between germline ends came to 6 bases. The germline CDR1 and CDR2 sequences are SEHNR and FQNEAQ (reference sequence). DNA of the CDR3: TGTGCCAGCAGCTTAGCAGGGGACAATCAGCCCCAGCATTTT. This sequence encodes CASSLAGDNQPQHF.

This clone showed up just a few times. The chain uses TRBV19 and TRBJ2-3; no definite D call. The V and J ends lost 2 bases and 4 bases respectively, with 13 bases between them. The CDR3 is made up of 15 amino acids. CDR1 and CDR2 from the germline V gene are LNHDA and SQIVND (reference sequence). CDR3 loop: CASSINPQAPDTQYF. The CDR3 DNA reads TGTGCCAGTAGTATAAATCCCCAGGCGCCAGATACGCAGTATTTT.

This clone was observed a few times. V usage is TRBV6-6 and J usage is TRBJ2-7; TRBD1 aligns across 9 bases. The length of the CDR3 is 16 residues. After removal of 0 bases from V and 3 bases from J, the junction contained 6 bases not matched to a gene. Germline-derived CDR1 and CDR2 are MNHNY and SVGAGI (reference sequence). DNA for the CDR3: TGTGCCAGCAGTTACTCGGCCCCGGGACAGGGCTACGAGCAGTACTTC. Protein: CASSYSAPGQGYEQYF.

The V and J genes are TRBV19 and TRBJ2-1; 10 bases map to TRBD1. Trimming took 5 bases from V and 8 from J; bases not matched to a gene: 9. The CDR3 has 15 amino acids. The germline V gene encodes CDR1 LNHDA and CDR2 SQIVND (reference sequence). DNA of the CDR3: TGTGCCAGTAGTTCTCGACAGGGGGCCACACATGAGCAGTTCTTC. Translation: CASSSRQGATHEQFF. Full variable domain (missing parts from reference TRBV19 and TRBJ2-1): DGGITQSPKYLFRKEGQNVTLSCEQNLNHDAMYWYRQDPGQGLRLIYYSQIVNDFQKGDIAEGYSVSREKKESFPLTVTSAQKNPTAFYLCASSSRQGATHEQFFGPGTRLTVL.

V gene TRBV6-5 combines with J gene TRBJ1-4; the D is unclear. This CDR3 has 16 amino acids. V shed 0 bases and J shed 3 bases, with 11 bases lying between them. CDR1 is MNHEY, CDR2 SVGAGI, per germline. The CDR3 protein is CASSYSYLTANEKLFF. The CDR3 nucleotides are TGTGCCAGCAGTTACTCGTACCTAACGGCTAATGAAAAACTGTTTTTT.

The rearrangement uses TRBV15 and TRBJ1-3, with 9 bases that match TRBD1. Looked up from germline, CDR1 is LNHNV and CDR2 is YYDKDF (reference sequence). V lost 0 bases, J lost 2 bases, and 11 bases stayed unmatched. This CDR3 spans 19 amino acids. The CDR3 DNA reads as TGTGCCACCAGCAGAGAATACTGGGGGGACAGGGAAACTGGAAACACCATATATTTT. This sequence encodes CATSREYWGDRETGNTIYF.

This clone was observed a few times. The chain joins TRBV7-2 to TRBJ2-1, with TRBD1 identical over 9 bases. The CDR3 has 16 amino acids. Germline V lookup: CDR1 SGHTA, CDR2 FQGNSA. The V segment lost 4 bases and the J segment 3 bases; nucleotides outside the gene matches: 7. The CDR3 coding sequence is TGTGCCAGCAGCTCACGACAGGGGGTCTTCTACAATGAGCAGTTCTTC. It encodes CASSSRQGVFYNEQFF.

This chain links TRBV21-1 with TRBJ1-1; the D call in the table, TRBD1, was not verified against the DNA. TRBV21-1 is shown as a pseudogene. This CDR3 is built from 13 residues. CDR3 DNA: TGTGCCAGCAGCAACAGGGACAGTAGAGAAGCTTTCTTT. Encoded protein: CASSNRDSREAFF.

The CDR3 loop reads CASTPRGQGVSPLHF. CDR3 coding DNA: TGTGCCAGCACCCCTCGGGGACAGGGTGTATCACCCCTCCACTTT. The chain links TRBV28 to TRBJ1-6; 9 nucleotides match TRBD1. This CDR3 has 15 amino acids. Trimming cost V 7 bases and J 10 bases; bases outside gene matches: 11. Germline loops: CDR1 MDHEN, CDR2 SYDVKM. The full variable domain, rest sourced from reference TRBV28 and TRBJ1-6, is DVKVTQSSRYLVKRTGEKVFLECVQDMDHENMFWYRQDPGLGLRLIYFSYDVKMKEKGDIPEGYSVSREKKERFSLILESASTNQTSMYLCASTPRGQGVSPLHFGNGTRLTVT.